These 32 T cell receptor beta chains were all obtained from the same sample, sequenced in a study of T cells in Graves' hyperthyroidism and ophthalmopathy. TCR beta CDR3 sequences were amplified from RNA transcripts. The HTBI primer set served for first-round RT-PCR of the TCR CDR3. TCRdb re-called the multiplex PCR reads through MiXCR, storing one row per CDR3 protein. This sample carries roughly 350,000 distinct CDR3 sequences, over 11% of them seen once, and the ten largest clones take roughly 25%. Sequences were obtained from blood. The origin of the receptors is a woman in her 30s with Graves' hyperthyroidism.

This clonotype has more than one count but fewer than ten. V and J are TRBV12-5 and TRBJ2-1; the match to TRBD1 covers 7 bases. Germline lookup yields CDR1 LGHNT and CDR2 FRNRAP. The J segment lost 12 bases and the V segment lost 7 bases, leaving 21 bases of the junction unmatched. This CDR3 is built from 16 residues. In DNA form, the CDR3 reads TGTGCTAGTGCCCTTCAGATGGGACAGCCTTCTACCGGGCAGTTCTTC. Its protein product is CASALQMGQPSTGQFF.

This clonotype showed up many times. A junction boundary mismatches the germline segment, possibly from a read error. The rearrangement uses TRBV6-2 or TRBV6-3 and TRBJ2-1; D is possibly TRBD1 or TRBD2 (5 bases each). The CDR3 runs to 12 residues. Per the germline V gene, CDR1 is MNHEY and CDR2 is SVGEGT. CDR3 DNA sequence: TGTGCCAGCAGTAACTCCGGGGCACAGCAGTTCTTC. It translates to CASSNSGAQQFF.

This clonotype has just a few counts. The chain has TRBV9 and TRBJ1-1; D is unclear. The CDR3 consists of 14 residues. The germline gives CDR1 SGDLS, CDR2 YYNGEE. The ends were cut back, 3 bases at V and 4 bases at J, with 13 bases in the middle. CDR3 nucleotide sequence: TGTGCCAGCAGCGGTCACAGCCGGAGCACTGAAGCTTTCTTT. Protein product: CASSGHSRSTEAFF.

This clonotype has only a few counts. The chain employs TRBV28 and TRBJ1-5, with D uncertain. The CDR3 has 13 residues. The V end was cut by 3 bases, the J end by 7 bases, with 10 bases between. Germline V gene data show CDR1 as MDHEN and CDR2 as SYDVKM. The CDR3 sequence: CASSFAVGQPQHF. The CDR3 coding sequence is TGTGCCAGCAGTTTTGCGGTGGGACAGCCCCAGCATTTT.

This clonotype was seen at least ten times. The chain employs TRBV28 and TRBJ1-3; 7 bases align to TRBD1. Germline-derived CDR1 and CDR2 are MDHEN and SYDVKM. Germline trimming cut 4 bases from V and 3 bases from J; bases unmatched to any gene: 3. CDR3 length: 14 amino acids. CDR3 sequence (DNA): TGTGCCAGCAGTTCAACAGGGGTTGGAAACACCATATATTTT. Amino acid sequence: CASSSTGVGNTIYF.

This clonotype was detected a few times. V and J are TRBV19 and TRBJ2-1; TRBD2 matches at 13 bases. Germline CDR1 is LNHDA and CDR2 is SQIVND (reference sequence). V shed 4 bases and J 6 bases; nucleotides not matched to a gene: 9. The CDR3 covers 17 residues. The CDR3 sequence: CASSTIRLAGGLNEQFF. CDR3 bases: TGTGCCAGTAGTACCATCCGACTAGCGGGAGGCCTCAATGAGCAGTTCTTC.

Written as DNA, the CDR3 is TGCAGCGTTGACCTTGGTGGCTACACCTTC. This encodes CSVDLGGYTF. V gene TRBV29-1 combines with J gene TRBJ1-2, with D hard to call. CDR1 is SQVTM and CDR2 is ANQGSEA in the germline V gene. Between the trimmed V and J ends, which lost 3 bases and 7 bases, there was a span of 6 bases. There are 10 residues in the CDR3.

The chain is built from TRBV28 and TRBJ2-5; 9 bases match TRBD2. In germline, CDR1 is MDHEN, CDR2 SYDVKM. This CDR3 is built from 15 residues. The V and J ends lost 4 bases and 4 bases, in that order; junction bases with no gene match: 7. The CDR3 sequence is CASSSLGGRGETQYF. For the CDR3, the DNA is TGTGCCAGCAGTTCCCTTGGCGGGAGGGGAGAGACCCAGTACTTC.

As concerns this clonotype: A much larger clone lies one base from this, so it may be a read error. The CDR3 nucleotides read TGTGCCAGCAGTGAAGCTCGGAACAGCCGCATGAACTATGGCTGCACCTTC. This gives the protein CASSEARNSRMNYGCTF. The chain links TRBV2 to TRBJ1-2; no firm D call. This CDR3 spans 17 amino acids. CDR1 and CDR2 from the germline V gene are SNHLY and FYNNEI. The variable domain in full, with the rest retrieved from reference TRBV2 and TRBJ1-2, is EPEVTQTPSHQVTQMGQEVILRCVPISNHLYFYWYRQILGQKVEFLVSFYNNEISEKSEIFDDQFSVERPDGSNFTLKIRSTKLEDSAMYFCASSEARNSRMNYGCTFGSGTRLTVV.

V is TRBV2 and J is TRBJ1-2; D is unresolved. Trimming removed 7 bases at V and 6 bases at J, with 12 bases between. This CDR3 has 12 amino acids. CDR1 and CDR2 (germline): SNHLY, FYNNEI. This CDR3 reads CASTGGIDGYTF. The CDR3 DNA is TGTGCCAGCACAGGAGGGATCGATGGCTACACCTTC.

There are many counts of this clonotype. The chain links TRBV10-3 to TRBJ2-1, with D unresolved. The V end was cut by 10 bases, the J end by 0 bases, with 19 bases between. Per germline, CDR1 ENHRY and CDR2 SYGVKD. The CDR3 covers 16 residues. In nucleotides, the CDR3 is TGTGCCACAAAGGACGAGCAGAAGACCTCCTACAATGAGCAGTTCTTC. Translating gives CATKDEQKTSYNEQFF.

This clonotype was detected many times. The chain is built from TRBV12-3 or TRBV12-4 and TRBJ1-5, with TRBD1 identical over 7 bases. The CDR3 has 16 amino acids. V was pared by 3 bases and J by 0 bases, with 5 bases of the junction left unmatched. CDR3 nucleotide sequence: TGTGCCAGCAGTTTTAAGGACAGGTGTAGCAATCAGCCCCAGCATTTT. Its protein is CASSFKDRCSNQPQHF.

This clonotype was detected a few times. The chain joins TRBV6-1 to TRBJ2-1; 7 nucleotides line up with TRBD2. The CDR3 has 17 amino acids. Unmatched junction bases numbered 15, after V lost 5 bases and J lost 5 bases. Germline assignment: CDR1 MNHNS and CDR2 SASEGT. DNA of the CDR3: TGTGCCAGCAGTCACAACCTCCTGACTAGCAGCGACAATGAGCAGTTCTTC. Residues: CASSHNLLTSSDNEQFF.

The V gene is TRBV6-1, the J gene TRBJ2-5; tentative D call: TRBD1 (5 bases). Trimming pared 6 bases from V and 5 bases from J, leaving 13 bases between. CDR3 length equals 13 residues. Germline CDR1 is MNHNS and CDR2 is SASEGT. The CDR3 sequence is CASRSRASETQYF. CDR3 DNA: TGTGCCAGCAGGTCCAGGGCCTCGGAGACCCAGTACTTC.

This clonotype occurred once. This CDR3 reads CASSAFPSRPYEQYF. CDR3 sequence (DNA): TGTGCCAGCAGTGCTTTTCCCAGCCGGCCATACGAGCAGTACTTC. The chain links TRBV2 to TRBJ2-7, with D hard to call. This CDR3 spans 15 amino acids. The ends were cut back, 4 bases at V and 4 bases at J, with 17 bases in the middle. The germline gives CDR1 SNHLY, CDR2 FYNNEI.

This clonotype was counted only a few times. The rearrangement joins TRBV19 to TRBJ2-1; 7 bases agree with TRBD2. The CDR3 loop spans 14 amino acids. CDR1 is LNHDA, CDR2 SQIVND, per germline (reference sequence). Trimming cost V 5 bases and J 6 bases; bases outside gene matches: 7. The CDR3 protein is CASSRAGAGNEQFF. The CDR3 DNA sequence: TGTGCCAGTAGTCGGGCGGGAGCTGGCAATGAGCAGTTCTTC.

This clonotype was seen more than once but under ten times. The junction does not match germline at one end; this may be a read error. In DNA form, the CDR3 reads TGTGCCAGCAGTACCTACAATGAGCGGTTCTTC. It encodes CASSTYNERFF. The chain links TRBV6-2 or TRBV6-3 to TRBJ2-1; D ambiguous. Germline lookup yields CDR1 MNHEY and CDR2 SVGEGT. The CDR3 runs 11 residues.

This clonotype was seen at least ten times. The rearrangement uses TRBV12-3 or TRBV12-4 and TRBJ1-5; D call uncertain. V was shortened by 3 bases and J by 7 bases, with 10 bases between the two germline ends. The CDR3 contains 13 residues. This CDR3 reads CASSFGSAQPQHF. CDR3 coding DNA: TGTGCCAGCAGTTTCGGGTCAGCGCAGCCCCAGCATTTT.

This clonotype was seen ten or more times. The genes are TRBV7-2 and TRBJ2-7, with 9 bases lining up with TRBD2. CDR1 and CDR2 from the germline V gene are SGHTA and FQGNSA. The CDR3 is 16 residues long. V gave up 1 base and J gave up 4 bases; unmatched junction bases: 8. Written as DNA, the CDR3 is TGTGCCAGCAGCTTAGTGCCGGGACTAGCCTCATACGAGCAGTACTTC. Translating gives CASSLVPGLASYEQYF. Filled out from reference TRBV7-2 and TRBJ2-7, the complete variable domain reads GAGVSQSPSNKVTEKGKDVELRCDPISGHTALYWYRQSLGQGLEFLIYFQGNSAPDKSGLPSDRFSAERTGGSVSTLTIQRTQQEDSAVYLCASSLVPGLASYEQYFGPGTRLTVT.

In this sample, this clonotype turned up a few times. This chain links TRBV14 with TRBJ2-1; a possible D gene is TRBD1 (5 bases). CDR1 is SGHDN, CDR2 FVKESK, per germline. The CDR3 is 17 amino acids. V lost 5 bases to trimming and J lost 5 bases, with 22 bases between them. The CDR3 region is CASSYPFSTELNNEQFF. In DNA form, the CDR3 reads TGTGCCAGCAGCTATCCGTTCTCGACAGAGTTGAACAATGAGCAGTTCTTC. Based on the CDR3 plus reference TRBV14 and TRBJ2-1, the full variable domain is EAGVTQFPSHSVIEKGQTVTLRCDPISGHDNLYWYRRVMGKEIKFLLHFVKESKQDESGMPNNRFLAERTGGTYSTLKVQPAELEDSGVYFCASSYPFSTELNNEQFFGPGTRLTVL.

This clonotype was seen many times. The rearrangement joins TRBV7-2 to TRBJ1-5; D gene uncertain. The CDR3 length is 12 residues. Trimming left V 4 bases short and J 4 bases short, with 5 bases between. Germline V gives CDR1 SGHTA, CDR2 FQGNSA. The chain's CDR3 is CASSYQNQPQHF. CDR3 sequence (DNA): TGTGCCAGCAGCTACCAGAATCAGCCCCAGCATTTT.

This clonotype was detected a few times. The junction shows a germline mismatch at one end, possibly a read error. CDR3 coding DNA: TGCGCCAGCAGCCCGGGGACAGGGGGTTACTACGAGCAGTACTTC. The encoded protein is CASSPGTGGYYEQYF. The rearrangement joins TRBV7-9 to TRBJ2-7; 11 nucleotides line up with TRBD1. The CDR3 is made up of 15 amino acids. Germline-derived CDR1 and CDR2 are SEHNR and FQNEAQ (reference sequence).

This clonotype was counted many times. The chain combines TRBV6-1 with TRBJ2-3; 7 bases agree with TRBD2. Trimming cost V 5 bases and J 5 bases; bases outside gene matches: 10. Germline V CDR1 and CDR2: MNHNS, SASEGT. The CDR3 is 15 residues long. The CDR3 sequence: CASSPSGGGGDTQYF. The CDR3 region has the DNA TGTGCCAGCAGTCCTTCGGGAGGCGGGGGAGATACGCAGTATTTT.

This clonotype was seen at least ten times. CDR3 coding DNA: TGTGCCAGCAGGATCAGCTCCTATAATTCACCCCTCCACTTT. Protein sequence: CASRISSYNSPLHF. V and J are TRBV7-2 and TRBJ1-6; no definite D call. The V gene lost 6 bases and the J gene lost 0 bases, with 6 bases spanning the gap. The CDR3 spans 14 residues. Germline CDR1 reads SGHTA; CDR2 reads FQGNSA.

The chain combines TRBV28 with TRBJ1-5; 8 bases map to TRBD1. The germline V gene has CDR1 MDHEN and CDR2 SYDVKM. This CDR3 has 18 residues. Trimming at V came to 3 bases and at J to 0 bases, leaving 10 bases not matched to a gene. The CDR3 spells CASSLYGQGRGSNQPQHF. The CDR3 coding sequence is TGTGCCAGCAGTTTGTATGGACAGGGAAGGGGTAGCAATCAGCCCCAGCATTTT.

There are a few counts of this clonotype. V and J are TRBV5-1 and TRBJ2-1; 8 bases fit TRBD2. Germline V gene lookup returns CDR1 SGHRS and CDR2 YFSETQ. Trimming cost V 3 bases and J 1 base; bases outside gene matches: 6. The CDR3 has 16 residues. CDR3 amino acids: CASSWGLVPSYNEQFF. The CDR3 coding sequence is TGCGCCAGCAGCTGGGGACTAGTCCCATCCTACAATGAGCAGTTCTTC.

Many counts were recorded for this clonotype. CDR3 region: CASSGGRTGGYTF. CDR3 DNA: TGTGCCAGCAGCGGGGGCCGAACGGGTGGCTACACCTTC. V gene TRBV28 combines with J gene TRBJ1-2, with a tentative D call TRBD1 (6 bases). The ends were cut back, 6 bases at V and 7 bases at J, with 15 bases in the middle. This CDR3 contains 13 residues. Germline-derived CDR1 and CDR2 are MDHEN and SYDVKM.

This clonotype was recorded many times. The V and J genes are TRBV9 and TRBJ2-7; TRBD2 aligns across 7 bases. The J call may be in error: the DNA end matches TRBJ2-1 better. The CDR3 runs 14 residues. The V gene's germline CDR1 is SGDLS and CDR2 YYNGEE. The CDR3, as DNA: TGTGCCAGCAGCCCAACCGGGACTACCTACGAGCAGTTCTTC. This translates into CASSPTGTTYEQFF.

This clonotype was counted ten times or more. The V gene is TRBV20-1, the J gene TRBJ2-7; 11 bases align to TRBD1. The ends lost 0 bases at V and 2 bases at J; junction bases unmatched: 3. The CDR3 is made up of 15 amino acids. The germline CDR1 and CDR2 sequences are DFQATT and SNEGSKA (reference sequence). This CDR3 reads CSAREGTGGAYEQYF. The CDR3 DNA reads TGCAGTGCTAGAGAGGGGACAGGGGGGGCCTACGAGCAGTACTTC.

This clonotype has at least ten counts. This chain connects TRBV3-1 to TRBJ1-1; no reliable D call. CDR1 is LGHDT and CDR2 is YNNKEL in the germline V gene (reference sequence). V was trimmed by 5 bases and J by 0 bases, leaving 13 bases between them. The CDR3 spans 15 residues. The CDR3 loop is CASSDNKGVNTEAFF. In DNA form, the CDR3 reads TGTGCCAGCAGCGATAACAAGGGCGTGAACACTGAAGCTTTCTTT.

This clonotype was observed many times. Here the CDR3 DNA reads TGTGCCAGCAGTGAAGGTGCAGGGGAAGGGACACCCCTCCACTTT. This sequence encodes CASSEGAGEGTPLHF. V and J are TRBV2 and TRBJ1-6; possibly TRBD1 for D (6 bases). CDR1 SNHLY and CDR2 FYNNEI come from the germline V gene. The CDR3 totals 15 residues. The V gene lost 1 base and the J gene lost 11 bases, with 15 bases spanning the gap.

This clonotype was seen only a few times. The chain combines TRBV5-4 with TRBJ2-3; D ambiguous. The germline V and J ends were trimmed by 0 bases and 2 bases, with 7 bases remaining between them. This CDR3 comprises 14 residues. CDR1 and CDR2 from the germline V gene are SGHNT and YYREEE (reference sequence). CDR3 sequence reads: CASSLGLNTDTQYF. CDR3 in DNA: TGTGCCAGCAGCTTGGGACTCAACACAGATACGCAGTATTTT.